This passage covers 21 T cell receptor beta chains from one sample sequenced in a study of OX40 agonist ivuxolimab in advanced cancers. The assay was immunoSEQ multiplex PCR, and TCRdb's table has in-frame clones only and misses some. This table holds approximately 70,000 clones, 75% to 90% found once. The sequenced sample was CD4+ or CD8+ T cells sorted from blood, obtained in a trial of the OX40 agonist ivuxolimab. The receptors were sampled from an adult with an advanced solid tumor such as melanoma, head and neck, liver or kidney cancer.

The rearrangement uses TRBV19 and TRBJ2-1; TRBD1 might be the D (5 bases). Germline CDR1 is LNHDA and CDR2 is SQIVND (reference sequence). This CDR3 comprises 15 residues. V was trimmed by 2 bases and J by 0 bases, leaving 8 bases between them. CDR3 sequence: CASSIIGASYNEQFF. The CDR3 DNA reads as TGTGCCAGTAGTATAATAGGGGCCTCCTACAATGAGCAGTTCTTC.

The CDR3 region is CASRRNPGRLKRAKNIQYF. The CDR3 DNA follows: TGTGCCAGCAGGCGGAATCCGGGACGTCTGAAGAGAGCCAAAAACATTCAGTACTTC. This chain connects TRBV28 to TRBJ2-4; perhaps D is TRBD1 or TRBD2 (5 bases each). The CDR3 spans 19 residues. Trimming shortened V by 6 bases and J by 0 bases, and 24 bases separated the two germline ends. The V gene's germline CDR1 is MDHEN and CDR2 SYDVKM.

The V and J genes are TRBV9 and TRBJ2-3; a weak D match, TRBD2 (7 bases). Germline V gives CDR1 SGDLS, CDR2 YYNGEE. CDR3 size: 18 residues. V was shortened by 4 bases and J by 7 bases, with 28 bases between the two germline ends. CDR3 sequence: CASSLGGGDFYVVNTQYF. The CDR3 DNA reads TGTGCCAGCAGCCTAGGGGGAGGGGACTTTTATGTTGTAAATACGCAGTATTTT.

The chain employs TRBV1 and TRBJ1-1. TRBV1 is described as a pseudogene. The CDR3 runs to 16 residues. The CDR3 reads CTSSQEIWDPRDWAFF. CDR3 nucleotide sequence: TGCACCAGCAGCCAAGAAATCTGGGACCCTCGTGACTGGGCTTTCTTT.

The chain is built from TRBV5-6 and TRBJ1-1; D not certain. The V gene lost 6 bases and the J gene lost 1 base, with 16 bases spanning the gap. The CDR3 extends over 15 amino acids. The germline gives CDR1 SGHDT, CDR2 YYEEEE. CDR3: CASTLDRRGNTEAFF. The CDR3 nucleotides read TGTGCCAGCACCCTGGACCGACGGGGGAACACTGAAGCTTTCTTT.

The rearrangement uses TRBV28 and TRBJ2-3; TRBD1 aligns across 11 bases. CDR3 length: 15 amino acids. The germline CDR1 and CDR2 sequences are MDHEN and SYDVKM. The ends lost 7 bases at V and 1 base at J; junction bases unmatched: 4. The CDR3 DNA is TGTGCCAGCAAAGGACAGGGGGCTGGCACAGATACGCAGTATTTT. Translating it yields CASKGQGAGTDTQYF.

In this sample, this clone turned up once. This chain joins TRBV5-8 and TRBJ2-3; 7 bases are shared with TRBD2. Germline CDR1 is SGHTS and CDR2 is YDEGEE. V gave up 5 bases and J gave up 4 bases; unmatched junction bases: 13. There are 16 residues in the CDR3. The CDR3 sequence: CASRILLGSGADTQYF. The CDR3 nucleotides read TGTGCCAGCAGAATTCTGTTGGGGAGCGGGGCAGATACGCAGTATTTT.

DNA of the CDR3: TGTGCCAGTAGTATAGACCTCAGGGTTATGAACACTGAAGCTTTCTTT. Amino acids: CASSIDLRVMNTEAFF. The V gene is TRBV19, the J gene TRBJ1-1, with a possible D match to TRBD1 (5 bases). This CDR3 is built from 16 residues. Trimming stripped 0 bases from V and 0 bases from J, with 11 bases between. Germline V gives CDR1 LNHDA, CDR2 SQIVND (reference sequence).

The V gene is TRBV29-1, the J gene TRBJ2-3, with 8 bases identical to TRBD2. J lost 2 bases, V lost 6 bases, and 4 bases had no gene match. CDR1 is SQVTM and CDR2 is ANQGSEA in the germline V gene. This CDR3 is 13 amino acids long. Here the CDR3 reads CSVLAGITDTQYF. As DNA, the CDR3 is TGCAGCGTCTTAGCGGGAATCACAGATACGCAGTATTTT.

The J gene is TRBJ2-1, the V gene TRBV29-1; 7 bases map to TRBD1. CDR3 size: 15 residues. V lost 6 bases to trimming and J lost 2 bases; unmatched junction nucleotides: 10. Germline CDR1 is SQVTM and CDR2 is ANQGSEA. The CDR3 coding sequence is TGCAGCGTCGGTAACAGGGGTATAGCCTACAATGAGCAGTTCTTC. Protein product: CSVGNRGIAYNEQFF.

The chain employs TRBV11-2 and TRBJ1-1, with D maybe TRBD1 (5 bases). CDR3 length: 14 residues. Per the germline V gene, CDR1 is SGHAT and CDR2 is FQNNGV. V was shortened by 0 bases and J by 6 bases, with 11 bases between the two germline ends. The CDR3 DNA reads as TGTGCCAGCAGCTTAGAATTGACAGTTCCTGAAGCTTTCTTT. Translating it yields CASSLELTVPEAFF.

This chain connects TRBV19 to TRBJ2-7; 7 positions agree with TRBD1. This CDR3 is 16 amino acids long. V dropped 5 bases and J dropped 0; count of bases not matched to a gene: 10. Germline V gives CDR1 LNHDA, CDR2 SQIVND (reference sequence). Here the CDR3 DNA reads TGTGCCAGTAGTGACCGGACAGGTTTTAGCTCCTACGAGCAGTACTTC. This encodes CASSDRTGFSSYEQYF.

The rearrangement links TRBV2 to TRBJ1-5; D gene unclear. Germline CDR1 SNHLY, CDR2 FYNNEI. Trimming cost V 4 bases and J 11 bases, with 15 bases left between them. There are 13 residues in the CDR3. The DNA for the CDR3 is TGTGCCAGCAGTGGAGACCCTCGGGAGGCCCAGCATTTT. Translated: CASSGDPREAQHF. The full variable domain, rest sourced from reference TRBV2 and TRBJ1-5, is EPEVTQTPSHQVTQMGQEVILRCVPISNHLYFYWYRQILGQKVEFLVSFYNNEISEKSEIFDDQFSVERPDGSNFTLKIRSTKLEDSAMYFCASSGDPREAQHFGDGTRLSIL.

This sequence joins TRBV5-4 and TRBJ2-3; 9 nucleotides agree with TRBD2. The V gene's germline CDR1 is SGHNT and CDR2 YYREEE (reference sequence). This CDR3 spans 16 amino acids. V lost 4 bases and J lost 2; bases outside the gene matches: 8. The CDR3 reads CASSPVAGDSTDTQYF. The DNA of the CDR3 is TGTGCCAGCAGCCCCGTAGCGGGGGATTCCACAGATACGCAGTATTTT.

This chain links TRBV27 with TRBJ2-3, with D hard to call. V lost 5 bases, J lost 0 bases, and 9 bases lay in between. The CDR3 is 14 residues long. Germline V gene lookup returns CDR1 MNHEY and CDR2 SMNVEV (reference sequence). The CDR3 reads CASSPHSSTDTQYF. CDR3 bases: TGTGCCAGCAGTCCTCACTCTAGCACAGATACGCAGTATTTT.

The CDR3 DNA is TGTGCCAGCAGCGGGGCAGGGGGCTACACTGAAGCTTTCTTT. It encodes CASSGAGGYTEAFF. This chain uses TRBV9 with TRBJ1-1; 8 bases agree with TRBD1. The germline V gene encodes CDR1 SGDLS and CDR2 YYNGEE. The V and J ends lost 3 bases and 3 bases, in that order; junction bases with no gene match: 4. The CDR3 covers 14 residues.

CDR3 in amino acids: CASSWDRGSEQFF. The CDR3 DNA follows: TGCGCCAGCAGCTGGGACAGGGGGAGCGAGCAGTTCTTC. The J gene is TRBJ2-1, the V gene TRBV5-1; TRBD1 matches 11 bases. The V gene end was trimmed by 3 bases and the J gene end by 10 bases; junction bases not matched to a gene: 3. From germline, CDR1 is SGHRS and CDR2 YFSETQ. There are 13 residues in the CDR3. The variable domain in full, with the rest retrieved from reference TRBV5-1 and TRBJ2-1, is KAGVTQTPRYLIKTRGQQVTLSCSPISGHRSVSWYQQTPGQGLQFLFEYFSETQRNKGNFPGRFSGRQFSNSRSEMNVSTLELGDSALYLCASSWDRGSEQFFGPGTRLTVL.

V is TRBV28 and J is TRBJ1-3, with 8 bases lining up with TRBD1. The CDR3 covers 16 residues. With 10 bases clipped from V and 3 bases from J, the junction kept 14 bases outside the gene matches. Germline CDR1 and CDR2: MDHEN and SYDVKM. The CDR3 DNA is TGTGCCACCTCCCTTGGGGGGACAGGCGGTGGAAACACCATATATTTT. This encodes CATSLGGTGGGNTIYF.

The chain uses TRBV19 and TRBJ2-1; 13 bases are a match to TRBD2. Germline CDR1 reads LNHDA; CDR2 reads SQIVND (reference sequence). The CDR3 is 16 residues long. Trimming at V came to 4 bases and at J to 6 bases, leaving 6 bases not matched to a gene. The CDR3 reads CASSSGRLAGGNEQFF. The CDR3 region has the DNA TGTGCCAGTAGTAGCGGACGACTAGCGGGAGGCAATGAGCAGTTCTTC.

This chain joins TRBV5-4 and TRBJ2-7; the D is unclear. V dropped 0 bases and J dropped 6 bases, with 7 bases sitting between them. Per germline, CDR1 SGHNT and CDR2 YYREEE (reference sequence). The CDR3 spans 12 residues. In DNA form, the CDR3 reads TGTGCCAGCAGCTTGGGGGTCGGCGAGCAGTACTTC. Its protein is CASSLGVGEQYF.

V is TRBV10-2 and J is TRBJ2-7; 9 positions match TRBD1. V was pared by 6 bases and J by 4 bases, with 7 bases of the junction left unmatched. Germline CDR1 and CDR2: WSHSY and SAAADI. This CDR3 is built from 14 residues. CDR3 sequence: CASRAGTGRYEQYF. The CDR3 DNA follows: TGCGCCAGCAGGGCCGGGACAGGGAGGTACGAGCAGTACTTC.